This TCR beta chain was identified in a study of cytomegalovirus exposure and HLA in healthy donors. Study information: Later, an analysis reported that the 110 or so validation repertoires had used the same platform as the approximately 670 first-cohort repertoires.

Produced via immunoSEQ multiplex PCR; TCRdb's table is partial and in-frame only. This repertoire shows 150,000 to 200,000 clones, around 90% found once; its top ten account for 2.5% to 3%. This clone was observed once. There are 14 residues in the CDR3. With V trimmed by 4 bases and J by 5 bases, 7 bases remained unmatched. Per the germline V gene, CDR1 is SGHTA and CDR2 is FQGNSA. The J gene is TRBJ1-2, the V gene TRBV7-2; 7 nucleotides align to TRBD1. The sample consisted of PBMCs. The sequence was obtained from a man younger than 30 in good health and CMV-seronegative. CDR3: CASSSGTALYGYTF. DNA for the CDR3: TGTGCCAGCAGCTCCGGGACAGCGCTGTATGGCTACACCTTC.